What follows are 32 T cell receptor beta chains derived from one specimen sequenced in a study of T cells in Graves' hyperthyroidism and ophthalmopathy. RNA transcripts yielded amplified TCR beta CDR3 regions. The primer set for the first-round RT-PCR of the TCR CDR3 was HTBI. One entry per CDR3 protein results from TCRdb running MiXCR on the multiplex PCR reads. The table has more than 350,000 distinct CDR3 sequences, roughly 14% seen once; the top ten hold roughly a fifth. The source material was blood. These TCRs come from a woman in her twenties or thirties with Graves' ophthalmopathy.

The CDR3 sequence: CAIRTGQGGSGANVLTF. The CDR3 coding sequence is TGTGCCATCAGGACGGGACAGGGAGGATCTGGGGCCAACGTCCTGACTTTC. V is TRBV10-3 and J is TRBJ2-6; 9 nucleotides agree with TRBD1. The CDR3 extends over 17 amino acids. Germline trimming cut 6 bases from V and 1 base from J; bases unmatched to any gene: 7. Germline V lookup: CDR1 ENHRY, CDR2 SYGVKD.

This clonotype was observed at least ten times. The chain joins TRBV24-1 to TRBJ2-1, with TRBD2 matching 10 bases. V lost 3 bases and J lost 7; bases outside the gene matches: 5. The CDR3 has 15 amino acids. CDR1 KGHDR and CDR2 SFDVKD come from the germline V gene. CDR3 in DNA: TGTGCCACCAGTGATCCTGGACTAGCGGTAAATGAGCAGTTCTTC. As protein: CATSDPGLAVNEQFF.

This clonotype has at least ten counts. The V and J genes are TRBV30 and TRBJ1-5; D unresolved. Germline CDR1 reads GTSNPN; CDR2 reads SVGIG (reference sequence). The CDR3 has 15 residues. Trimming pared 2 bases from V and 9 bases from J, leaving 20 bases between. The CDR3: CAWSIPGRTWGPQHF. CDR3 nucleotides: TGTGCCTGGAGTATACCGGGAAGAACCTGGGGGCCCCAGCATTTT. The whole variable domain, filled in from reference TRBV30 and TRBJ1-5, reads SQTIHQWPATLVQPVGSPLSLECTVEGTSNPNLYWYRQAAGRGLQLLFYSVGIGQISSEVPQNLSASRPQDRQFILSSKKLLLSDSGFYLCAWSIPGRTWGPQHFGDGTRLSIL.

Concerning this clonotype itself: A much larger clone lies a single base off, so this may be a read error. This rearrangement joins TRBV10-1 to TRBJ2-2; 9 bases are a match to TRBD1. The length of the CDR3 is 16 residues. Per germline, CDR1 WNHNN and CDR2 SYGVQD (reference sequence). This CDR3 reads CASSYRGRSNTRELFF. In DNA form, the CDR3 reads TGCGCCAGCAGCTACAGGGGGCGGTCGAACACCAGGGAGCTGTTTTTT.

This clonotype was picked up many times. V gene TRBV20-1 combines with J gene TRBJ2-7; D might be TRBD2 (5 bases). The CDR3 length is 13 residues. The germline V gene has CDR1 DFQATT and CDR2 SNEGSKA (reference sequence). Trimming removed 2 bases from V and 4 bases from J, with 12 bases in between. The CDR3 DNA reads TGCAGTGCTAGACCCAATCAGCGGTACGAGCAGTACTTC. This gives the protein CSARPNQRYEQYF.

This clonotype was observed a few times. A much bigger clone sits one base away, suggesting this may be a read error. This chain links TRBV28 with TRBJ1-2; no clear D. CDR3 length: 17 residues. The germline V gene encodes CDR1 MDHEN and CDR2 SYDVKM. Trimming took off 6 bases at V and 7 bases at J, with 27 bases between the two ends. The CDR3 bases are TGTGCCAGCAGCCGCGCGGGGTCCCACAAAAATTACTGTGGCTACACCTTC. Translating gives CASSRAGSHKNYCGYTF.

Ten or more counts support this clonotype. The chain recombines TRBV6-1 with TRBJ2-5; D possibly corresponds to TRBD1 (6 bases). From germline, CDR1 is MNHNS and CDR2 SASEGT. Trimming left V 5 bases short and J 2 bases short, with 12 bases between. The CDR3 contains 14 residues. The CDR3 region has the DNA TGTGCCAGCAGTCACTGGGACAATCAAGAGACCCAGTACTTC. It codes for CASSHWDNQETQYF.

This clonotype was detected only a few times. V usage is TRBV5-8 and J usage is TRBJ1-2; D not resolved. The V and J ends lost 0 bases and 0 bases respectively, with 12 bases between them. Germline V gene lookup returns CDR1 SGHTS and CDR2 YDEGEE. The CDR3 runs to 16 residues. The CDR3 DNA follows: TGTGCCAGCAGCTTGGCCCTTCTATCCACTAACTATGGCTACACCTTC. It is translated as CASSLALLSTNYGYTF.

This clonotype was seen many times. The rearrangement links TRBV20-1 to TRBJ2-3; 12 bases are shared with TRBD2. V shed 5 bases, J shed 2 bases, and the junction held 5 bases outside the gene matches. CDR1 and CDR2 from the germline V gene are DFQATT and SNEGSKA (reference sequence). The CDR3 runs 15 residues. CDR3 bases: TGCAGTGCTGACCTAGCGGGGGGGATCACAGATACGCAGTATTTT. As protein: CSADLAGGITDTQYF.

This clonotype was detected only a few times. The chain couples TRBV27 to TRBJ1-1; D gene ambiguous. Between the trimmed V and J ends, which lost 1 base and 1 base, there was a span of 10 bases. The germline gives CDR1 MNHEY, CDR2 SMNVEV (reference sequence). The CDR3 consists of 15 residues. The CDR3 DNA sequence: TGTGCCAGCAGTTTATTACCAGCGAAGAACACTGAAGCTTTCTTT. Its protein product is CASSLLPAKNTEAFF.

The chain employs TRBV20-1 and TRBJ2-3; D is uncertain. The germline CDR1 and CDR2 sequences are DFQATT and SNEGSKA (reference sequence). This CDR3 comprises 13 residues. V was shortened by 7 bases and J by 6 bases, with 17 bases between the two germline ends. This chain's CDR3 is CSGDGSAFDTQYF. Here the CDR3 DNA reads TGCAGTGGTGATGGGTCCGCATTTGATACGCAGTATTTT.

At least ten counts were recorded for this clonotype. The chain couples TRBV28 to TRBJ1-2; D perhaps matches TRBD1 (6 bases). The V end lost 6 bases, the J end lost 8 bases, and 19 bases lay between the germline ends. Germline CDR1 and CDR2: MDHEN and SYDVKM. This CDR3 contains 14 residues. The CDR3 loop reads CASRRVGGEFGYTF. The CDR3 nucleotides read TGTGCCAGCAGACGAGTGGGGGGCGAATTCGGCTACACCTTC.

A note on this clonotype: The junction shows a germline mismatch at one end, possibly a read error. This chain uses TRBV24-1 with TRBJ2-1, with unresolved D. The germline gives CDR1 KGHDR, CDR2 SFDVKD. This CDR3 is built from 16 residues. The chain's CDR3 is CASSFQWPPPYNEQFF. The CDR3 bases are TGTGCCAGCAGTTTTCAGTGGCCACCTCCTTACAATGAGCAGTTCTTC.

This clonotype showed up just a few times. Possible read error: a much larger clone is one base away. V usage is TRBV2 and J usage is TRBJ2-5, with TRBD2 matching over 8 bases. The CDR3 spans 14 residues. The trim removed 4 bases at V and 1 base at J, leaving 2 bases unmatched. Looked up from germline, CDR1 is SNHLY and CDR2 is FYNNEI. Here the CDR3 reads CASSVAGGQETQYF. CDR3 bases: TGTGCCAGCAGTGTTGCGGGGGGCCAAGAGACCCAGTACTTC.

This clonotype was detected ten times or more. The V call is TRBV11-2, the J call TRBJ2-7; D uncertain. The germline CDR1 and CDR2 sequences are SGHAT and FQNNGV. CDR3 length: 13 amino acids. V was clipped by 4 bases and J by 3 bases, with 10 bases between them. The CDR3 region is CASSYHDRYEQYF. CDR3 DNA: TGTGCCAGCAGCTACCACGATCGCTACGAGCAGTACTTC.

This clonotype was counted ten times or more. The chain recombines TRBV15 with TRBJ2-7; D may be TRBD1 (6 bases). The germline V and J ends were trimmed by 0 bases and 1 base, with 10 bases remaining between them. Germline loops: CDR1 LNHNV, CDR2 YYDKDF (reference sequence). The CDR3 runs 15 residues. CDR3 sequence (DNA): TGTGCCACCAGCAGAGATCGGGGACATTCCTACGAGCAGTACTTC. It specifies CATSRDRGHSYEQYF.

This clonotype occurred many times. The gene calls are TRBV19 and TRBJ1-4; 8 bases fit TRBD1. The CDR3 sequence is 20 residues long. Germline values: CDR1 LNHDA, CDR2 SQIVND (reference sequence). The ends lost 2 bases at V and 8 bases at J; junction bases unmatched: 22. The chain's CDR3 is CASSIRGRVGLAGGDEKLFF. The DNA of the CDR3 is TGTGCCAGTAGTATACGCGGAAGGGTAGGCTTGGCAGGGGGCGACGAAAAACTGTTTTTT.

This clonotype was recorded at least ten times. The rearrangement uses TRBV20-1 and TRBJ2-1; 10 bases are shared with TRBD1. Germline lookup yields CDR1 DFQATT and CDR2 SNEGSKA (reference sequence). The V segment lost 5 bases and the J segment 3 bases; nucleotides outside the gene matches: 7. The CDR3 has 15 residues. CDR3 residues: CSAPKGTGVYNEQFF. The DNA for the CDR3 is TGCAGTGCTCCAAAGGGGACAGGGGTCTACAATGAGCAGTTCTTC.

This clonotype was recorded many times. DNA for the CDR3: TGCGCCAGCAGCTTGACCGCGGGGGGGGCCAAAAACATTCAGTACTTC. Its translation: CASSLTAGGAKNIQYF. The J gene is TRBJ2-4, the V gene TRBV5-1, with TRBD2 matching 9 bases. The CDR3 has 16 amino acids. The germline CDR1 and CDR2 sequences are SGHRS and YFSETQ. V gave up 1 base and J gave up 1 base; unmatched junction bases: 3.

This clonotype has ten or more counts. The rearrangement uses TRBV24-1 and TRBJ2-2; D is possibly TRBD1 (6 bases). The V gene lost 1 base and the J gene lost 2 bases, with 16 bases spanning the gap. CDR3 size: 18 residues. Germline assignment: CDR1 KGHDR and CDR2 SFDVKD. The CDR3 spells CATSDLLSQGHNTGELFF. DNA of the CDR3: TGTGCCACCAGTGATTTATTGAGCCAGGGGCACAACACCGGGGAGCTGTTTTTT.

This clonotype was counted ten times or more. The chain's CDR3 is CASSLSGEQFF. The CDR3 DNA sequence: TGTGCCAGCAGCTTATCAGGGGAGCAGTTCTTC. The gene calls are TRBV7-9 and TRBJ2-1; perhaps TRBD1 as D (5 bases). Trimming pared 2 bases from V and 10 bases from J, leaving 6 bases between. This CDR3 is 11 amino acids long. Germline CDR1 SEHNR, CDR2 FQNEAQ (reference sequence).

This clonotype has at least ten counts. The rearrangement uses TRBV28 and TRBJ2-7; D is uncertain. V was clipped by 3 bases and J by 2 bases, with 8 bases between them. This CDR3 region has 13 residues. Germline V lookup: CDR1 MDHEN, CDR2 SYDVKM. The chain's CDR3 is CASSFLVPYEQYF. Here the CDR3 DNA reads TGTGCCAGCAGTTTCCTTGTTCCCTACGAGCAGTACTTC.

This clonotype was seen many times. The junction shows a germline mismatch at one end, possibly a read error. For the CDR3, the DNA is TGTGCCAGCAGCCTGCGACAAGAGACCCAGTACTTC. Protein: CASSLRQETQYF. The chain links TRBV5-1 to TRBJ2-5; D is unclear. The CDR3 covers 12 residues. Per germline, CDR1 SGHRS and CDR2 YFSETQ.

The rearrangement links TRBV20-1 to TRBJ2-4; D might be TRBD2 (5 bases). Germline V gene data show CDR1 as DFQATT and CDR2 as SNEGSKA (reference sequence). Trimming removed 0 bases at V and 6 bases at J, with 18 bases between. The CDR3 consists of 16 residues. The DNA for the CDR3 is TGCAGTGCTAGAGATCCTGTAAGAGGGCAAAGAAACATTCAGTACTTC. It is translated as CSARDPVRGQRNIQYF.

This clonotype has ten or more counts. V usage is TRBV18 and J usage is TRBJ1-2; D is undetermined. The germline gives CDR1 KGHSH, CDR2 LQKENI. With 0 bases removed from V and 8 bases from J, the gap between germline ends came to 16 bases. The CDR3 is made up of 15 amino acids. The CDR3 coding sequence is TGTGCCAGCTCACCACCTTCTTCACACGGAGAGGGCTACACCTTC. It translates to CASSPPSSHGEGYTF.

The V call is TRBV20-1, the J call TRBJ1-2; D remains unclear. The ends were cut back, 0 bases at V and 0 bases at J, with 8 bases in the middle. This CDR3 is built from 14 residues. Germline V gives CDR1 DFQATT, CDR2 SNEGSKA (reference sequence). CDR3 amino acids: CSARDFPSNYGYTF. In nucleotides, the CDR3 is TGCAGTGCTAGAGATTTTCCTTCTAACTATGGCTACACCTTC.

This clonotype showed up just a few times. The V gene is TRBV20-1, the J gene TRBJ1-4; a weak D match, TRBD1 (6 bases). V was clipped by 1 base and J by 1 base, with 7 bases between them. Per germline, CDR1 DFQATT and CDR2 SNEGSKA (reference sequence). CDR3 length: 14 residues. CDR3 amino acids: CSARGDITNEKLFF. CDR3 in DNA: TGCAGTGCTAGAGGGGACATAACTAATGAAAAACTGTTTTTT.

This clonotype has ten or more counts. The chain couples TRBV20-1 to TRBJ2-3; 9 positions match TRBD2. The CDR3 consists of 18 residues. Germline V gene sequence: CDR1 DFQATT, CDR2 SNEGSKA (reference sequence). J gave up 2 bases and V 1 base, and 13 bases lay outside the gene matches. The chain's CDR3 is CSARGVYRVAGDTDTQYF. The CDR3 DNA sequence: TGCAGTGCTAGAGGGGTATACCGGGTAGCGGGGGACACAGATACGCAGTATTTT.

In its sample, this clonotype was seen a few times. This rearrangement joins TRBV5-1 to TRBJ1-4; D is uncertain. The length of the CDR3 is 15 residues. CDR1 and CDR2 from the germline V gene are SGHRS and YFSETQ. Trimming removed 4 bases from V and 5 bases from J, with 15 bases in between. This chain's CDR3 is CASSPLGLINEKLFF. The CDR3 DNA reads as TGCGCCAGCAGCCCCCTCGGGCTGATCAATGAAAAACTGTTTTTT.

Many counts were recorded for this clonotype. The chain uses TRBV11-2 and TRBJ1-1; D is perhaps TRBD1 (6 bases). With 1 base removed from V and 0 bases from J, the gap between germline ends came to 12 bases. Germline V lookup: CDR1 SGHAT, CDR2 FQNNGV. The CDR3 runs 16 residues. The CDR3: CASSLVPGGVNTEAFF. The CDR3 region has the DNA TGTGCCAGCAGCTTAGTCCCGGGGGGCGTGAACACTGAAGCTTTCTTT.

This clonotype was seen a few times. V usage is TRBV7-8 and J usage is TRBJ2-3; D gene unclear. Trimming stripped 1 base from V and 6 bases from J, with 11 bases between. Looked up from germline, CDR1 is SGHVS and CDR2 is FQNEAQ. CDR3 length: 14 residues. In DNA, the CDR3 is TGTGCCAGCAGCTTAGAAGGGCCATTGGATACGCAGTATTTT. It codes for CASSLEGPLDTQYF.

Note on this clonotype: A read error may be the cause here, since a much bigger clone is one base away. The chain recombines TRBV6-1 with TRBJ1-2, with D possibly being TRBD1 (5 bases). The CDR3 sequence is 15 residues long. V was trimmed by 4 bases and J by 4 bases, leaving 16 bases between them. Germline V gives CDR1 MNHNS, CDR2 SASEGT. CDR3: CASSGSPSGTYGYTF. The CDR3 DNA follows: TGTGCCAGCAGTGGCAGCCCCTCAGGGACCTATGGCTACACCTTC.